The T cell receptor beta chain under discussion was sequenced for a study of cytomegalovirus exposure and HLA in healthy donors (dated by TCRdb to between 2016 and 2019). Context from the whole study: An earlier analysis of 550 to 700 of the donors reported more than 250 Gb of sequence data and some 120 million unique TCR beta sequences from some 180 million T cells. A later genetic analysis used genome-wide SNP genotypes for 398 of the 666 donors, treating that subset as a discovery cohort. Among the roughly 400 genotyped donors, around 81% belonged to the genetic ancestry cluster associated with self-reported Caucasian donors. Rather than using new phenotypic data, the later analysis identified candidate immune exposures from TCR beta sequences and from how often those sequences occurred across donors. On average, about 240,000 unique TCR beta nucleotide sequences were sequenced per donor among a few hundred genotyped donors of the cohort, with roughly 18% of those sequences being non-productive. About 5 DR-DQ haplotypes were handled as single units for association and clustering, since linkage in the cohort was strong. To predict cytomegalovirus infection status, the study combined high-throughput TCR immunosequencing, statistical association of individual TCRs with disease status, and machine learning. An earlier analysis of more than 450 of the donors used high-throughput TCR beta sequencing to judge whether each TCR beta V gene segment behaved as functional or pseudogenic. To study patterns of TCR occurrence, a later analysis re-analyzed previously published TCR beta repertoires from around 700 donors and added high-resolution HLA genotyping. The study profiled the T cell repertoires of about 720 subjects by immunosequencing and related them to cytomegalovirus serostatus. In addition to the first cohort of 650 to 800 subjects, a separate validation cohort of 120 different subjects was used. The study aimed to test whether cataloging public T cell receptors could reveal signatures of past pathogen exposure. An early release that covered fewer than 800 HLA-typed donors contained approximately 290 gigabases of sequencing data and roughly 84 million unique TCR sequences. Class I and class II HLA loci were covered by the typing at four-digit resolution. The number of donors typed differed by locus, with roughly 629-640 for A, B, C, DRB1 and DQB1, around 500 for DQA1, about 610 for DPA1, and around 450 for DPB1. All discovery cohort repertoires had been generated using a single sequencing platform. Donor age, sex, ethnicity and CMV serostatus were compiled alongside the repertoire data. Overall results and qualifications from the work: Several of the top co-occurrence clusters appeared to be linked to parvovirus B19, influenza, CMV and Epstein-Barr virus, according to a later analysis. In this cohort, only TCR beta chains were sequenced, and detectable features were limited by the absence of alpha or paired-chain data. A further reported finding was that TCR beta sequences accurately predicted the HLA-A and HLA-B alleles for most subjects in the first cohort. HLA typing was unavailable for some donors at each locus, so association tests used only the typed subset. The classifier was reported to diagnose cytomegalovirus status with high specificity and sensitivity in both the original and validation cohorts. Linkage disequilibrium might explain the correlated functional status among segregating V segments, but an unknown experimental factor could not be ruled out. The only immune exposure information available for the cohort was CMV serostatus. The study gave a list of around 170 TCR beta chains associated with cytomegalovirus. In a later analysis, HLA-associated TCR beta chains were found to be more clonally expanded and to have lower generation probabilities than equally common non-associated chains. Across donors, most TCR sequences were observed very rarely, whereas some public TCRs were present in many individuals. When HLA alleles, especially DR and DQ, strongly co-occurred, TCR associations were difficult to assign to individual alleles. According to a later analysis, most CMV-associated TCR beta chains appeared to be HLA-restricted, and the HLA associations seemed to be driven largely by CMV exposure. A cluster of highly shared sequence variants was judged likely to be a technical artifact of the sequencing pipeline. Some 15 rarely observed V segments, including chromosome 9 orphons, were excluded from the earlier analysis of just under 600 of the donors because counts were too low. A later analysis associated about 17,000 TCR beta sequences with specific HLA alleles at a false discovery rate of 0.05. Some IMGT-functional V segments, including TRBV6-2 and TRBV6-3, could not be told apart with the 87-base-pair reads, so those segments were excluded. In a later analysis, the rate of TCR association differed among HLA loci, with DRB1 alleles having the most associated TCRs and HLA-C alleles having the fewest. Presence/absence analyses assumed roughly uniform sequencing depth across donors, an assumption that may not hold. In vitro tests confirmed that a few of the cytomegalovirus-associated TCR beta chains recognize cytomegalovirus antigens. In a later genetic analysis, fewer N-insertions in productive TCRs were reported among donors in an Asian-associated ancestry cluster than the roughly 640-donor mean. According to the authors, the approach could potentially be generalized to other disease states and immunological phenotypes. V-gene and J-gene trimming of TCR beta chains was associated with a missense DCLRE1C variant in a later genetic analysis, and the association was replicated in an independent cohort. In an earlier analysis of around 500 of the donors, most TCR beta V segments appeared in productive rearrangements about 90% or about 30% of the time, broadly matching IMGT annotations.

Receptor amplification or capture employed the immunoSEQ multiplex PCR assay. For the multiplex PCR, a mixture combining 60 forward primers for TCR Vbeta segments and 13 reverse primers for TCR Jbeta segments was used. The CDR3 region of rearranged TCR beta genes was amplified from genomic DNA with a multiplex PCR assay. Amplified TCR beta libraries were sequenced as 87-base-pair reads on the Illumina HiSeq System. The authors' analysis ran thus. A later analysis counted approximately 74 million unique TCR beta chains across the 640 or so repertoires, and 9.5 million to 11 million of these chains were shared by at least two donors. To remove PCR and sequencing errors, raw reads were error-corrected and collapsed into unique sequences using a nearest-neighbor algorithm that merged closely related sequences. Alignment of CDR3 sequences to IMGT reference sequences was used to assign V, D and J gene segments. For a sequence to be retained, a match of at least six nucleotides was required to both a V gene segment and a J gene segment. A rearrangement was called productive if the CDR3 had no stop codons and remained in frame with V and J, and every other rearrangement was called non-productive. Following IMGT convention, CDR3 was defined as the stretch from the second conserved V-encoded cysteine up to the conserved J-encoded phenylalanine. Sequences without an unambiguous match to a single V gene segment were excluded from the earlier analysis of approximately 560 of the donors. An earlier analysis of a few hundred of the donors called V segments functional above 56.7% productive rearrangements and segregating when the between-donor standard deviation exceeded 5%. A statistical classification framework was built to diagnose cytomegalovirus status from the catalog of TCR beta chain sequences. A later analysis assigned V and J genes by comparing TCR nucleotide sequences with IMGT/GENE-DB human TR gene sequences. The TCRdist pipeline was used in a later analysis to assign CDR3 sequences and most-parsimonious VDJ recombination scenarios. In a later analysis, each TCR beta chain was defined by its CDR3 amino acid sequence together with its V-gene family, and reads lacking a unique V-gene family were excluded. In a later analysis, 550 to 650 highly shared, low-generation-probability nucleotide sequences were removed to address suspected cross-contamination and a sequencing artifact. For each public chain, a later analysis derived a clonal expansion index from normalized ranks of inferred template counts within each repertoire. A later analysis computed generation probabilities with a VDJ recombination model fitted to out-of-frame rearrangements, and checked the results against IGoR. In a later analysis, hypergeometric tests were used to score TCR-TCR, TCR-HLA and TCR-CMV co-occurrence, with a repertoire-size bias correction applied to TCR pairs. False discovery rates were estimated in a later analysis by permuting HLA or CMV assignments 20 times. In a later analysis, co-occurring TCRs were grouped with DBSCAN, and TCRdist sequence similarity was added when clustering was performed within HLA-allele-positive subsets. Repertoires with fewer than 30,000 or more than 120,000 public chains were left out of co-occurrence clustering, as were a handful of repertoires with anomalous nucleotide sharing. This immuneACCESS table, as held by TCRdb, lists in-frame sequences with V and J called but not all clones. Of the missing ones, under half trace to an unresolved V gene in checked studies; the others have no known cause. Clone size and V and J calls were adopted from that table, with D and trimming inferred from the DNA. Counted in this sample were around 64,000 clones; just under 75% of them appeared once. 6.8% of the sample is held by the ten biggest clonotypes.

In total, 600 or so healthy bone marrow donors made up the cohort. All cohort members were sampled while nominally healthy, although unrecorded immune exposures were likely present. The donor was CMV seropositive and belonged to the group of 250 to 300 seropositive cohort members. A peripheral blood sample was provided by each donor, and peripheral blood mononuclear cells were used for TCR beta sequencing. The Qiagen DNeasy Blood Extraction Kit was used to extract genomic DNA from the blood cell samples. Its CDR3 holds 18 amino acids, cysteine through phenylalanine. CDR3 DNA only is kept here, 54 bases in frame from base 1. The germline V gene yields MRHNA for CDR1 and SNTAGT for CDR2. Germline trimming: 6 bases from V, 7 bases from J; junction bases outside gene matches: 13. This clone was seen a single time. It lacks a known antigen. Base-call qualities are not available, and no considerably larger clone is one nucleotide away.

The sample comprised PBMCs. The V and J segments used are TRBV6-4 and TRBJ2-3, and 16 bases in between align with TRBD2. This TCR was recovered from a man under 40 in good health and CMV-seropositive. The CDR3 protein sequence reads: CASSEGLAGGYPGYTQYF. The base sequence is TGTGCCAGCAGCGAGGGACTAGCGGGGGGGTACCCGGGATATACGCAGTATTTT.